A selection of T cell receptor beta chains follows, all from one sample in a study of cytomegalovirus exposure and HLA in healthy donors. The protocol was immunoSEQ multiplex PCR, while the TCRdb copy is restricted to in-frame clones and leaves out a portion. The data contain around 92,000 clones, roughly 76% of them singletons. Sequencing was performed on PBMCs. These receptors were collected from a human donor in good health. The CDR3 runs from the conserved cysteine through the conserved F or W. Fields, in order: V gene, clone size, J gene, D gene, CDR3 DNA, CDR3 protein. A D gene is named only where the DNA matches it firmly. The size of a clone is reported for some rows only, either as once, few or many, or as a class for expanded clones.

>TRBV18|NA|TRBJ2-2|NA
TGTGCCAGCTCACTGTCGACAGTTCCGAACACCGGGGAGCTGTTTTTT
CASSLSTVPNTGELFF
>TRBV5-1|NA|TRBJ2-7|NA
TGCGCCAGCAGCTTGGTTGGCGGGAACGCTCTCTACGAGCAGTACTTC
CASSLVGGNALYEQYF
>TRBV10-2|NA|TRBJ1-5|NA
TGCGCCAGCAGTGAGTGGGCAGGGCTTGGCAATCAGCCCCAGCATTTT
CASSEWAGLGNQPQHF
>TRBV6-5|NA|TRBJ2-5|NA
TGTGCCAGCAGTGTTACAGGGTTCGAGACCCAGTACTTC
CASSVTGFETQYF
>TRBV4-2|NA|TRBJ1-1|TRBD1
TGTGCCAGCAGCCAAGCCCCGGACAGGCGGAACACTGAAGCTTTCTTT
CASSQAPDRRNTEAFF
>TRBV5-1|NA|TRBJ2-5|TRBD2
TGCGCCAGCAGCCCCACCCAGACTAGCGATGGAGAGACCCAGTACTTC
CASSPTQTSDGETQYF
>TRBV27|NA|TRBJ2-7|TRBD2
TGTGCCAGCAGTTTATCGACGGGAGGGCCGTACGAGCAGTACTTC
CASSLSTGGPYEQYF
>TRBV9|few|TRBJ1-5|NA
TGTGCCAGCAGCGGACCGGGACTGGGAATTAATCAGCCCCAGCATTTT
CASSGPGLGINQPQHF
>TRBV6-5|NA|TRBJ2-2|NA
TGTGCCAGCAGTTACTCCCCGGGGATCGGGGAGCTGTTTTTT
CASSYSPGIGELFF
>TRBV6-6|NA|TRBJ1-1|NA
TGTGCCAGCAGTGCAGTGAACACTGAAGCTTTCTTT
CASSAVNTEAFF
>TRBV2|NA|TRBJ2-5|TRBD1
TGTGCCAGCAGCCGAGGGACAGAACAAGAGACCCAGTACTTC
CASSRGTEQETQYF
>TRBV5-1|once|TRBJ1-6|NA
TGCGCCAGCAAGGGAGAAAATTCACCCCTCCACTTT
CASKGENSPLHF
>TRBV6-5|few|TRBJ1-1|NA
TGTGCCAGCAGTTCCCCAGGACAGCCTCAGGGTGAAGCTTTCTTT
CASSSPGQPQGEAFF
>TRBV7-9|NA|TRBJ2-7|TRBD2
TGTGCCAGCAGAGCTCGGACTAGCGGGAGCTACGAGCAGTACTTC
CASRARTSGSYEQYF
>TRBV30|few|TRBJ2-7|TRBD1
TGTGCCTGTCGACAGGGGGCGTACGAGCAGTACTTC
CACRQGAYEQYF
>TRBV7-9|NA|TRBJ2-2|NA
TGTGCCAGCAGCTTAGTAACCGGGGAGCTGTTTTTT
CASSLVTGELFF
>TRBV5-4|many|TRBJ2-7|TRBD2
TGTGCCAGCAGCCCGAAGACTAGCGGGAGGTACGAGCAGTACTTC
CASSPKTSGRYEQYF
>TRBV18|NA|TRBJ2-7|TRBD1
TGTGCCAGCTCACCGCTGGGACAGGGGGTTACCTACGAGCAGTACTTC
CASSPLGQGVTYEQYF
>TRBV5-1|NA|TRBJ1-1|NA
TGCGCCAGCAGCCGACTTAGACAGCCTAACACTGAAGCTTTCTTT
CASSRLRQPNTEAFF
>TRBV9|NA|TRBJ2-7|TRBD1
TGTGCCAGCAGCGGGCGACCACAGGGGGGCGAGCAGTACTTC
CASSGRPQGGEQYF
>TRBV5-4|NA|TRBJ2-7|NA
TGTGCCAGCAGCTCTCGTCGGGAAACCTACGAGCAGTACTTC
CASSSRRETYEQYF
>TRBV12-5|NA|TRBJ2-7|TRBD2
TGTGCTAGTGGTTTCCCGGCGGGAGCCTACGAGCAGTACTTC
CASGFPAGAYEQYF
>TRBV15|NA|TRBJ1-2|NA
TGTGCCACCAGCAAAGGCGGGGGGGACTATGGCTACACCTTC
CATSKGGGDYGYTF
>TRBV5-1|NA|TRBJ2-7|TRBD2
TGCGCCAGCAGCACAGGGACTAGCGGGAGGTCTACCTACGAGCAGTACTTC
CASSTGTSGRSTYEQYF
>TRBV7-9|NA|TRBJ2-5|TRBD1
TGTGCCAGCAGCCAGGACAGGGACCAAGAGACCCAGTACTTC
CASSQDRDQETQYF
>TRBV5-4|few|TRBJ2-5|NA
TGTGCCAGCAGCTCAGGCAAGCAAGAGACCCAGTACTTC
CASSSGKQETQYF
>TRBV2|NA|TRBJ2-7|NA
TGTGCCAGCAGTGAACAACAGGGAGCTTACGAGCAGTACTTC
CASSEQQGAYEQYF
>TRBV6-5|NA|TRBJ2-1|TRBD2
TGTGCCAGCAGCCGAGGACTAGCGGGAGCTGGTGAGCAGTTCTTC
CASSRGLAGAGEQFF
>TRBV5-1|NA|TRBJ2-5|NA
TGCGCCAGCAGCTTGGCGGGGAAAGGAGAGACCCAGTACTTC
CASSLAGKGETQYF